This section outlines one T cell receptor beta chain sequence together with its context. Its antigen is not known. The entry originates in a study of cytotoxic CD8 clonotypes in ibrutinib-treated CLL. About the study: For this cohort, patients were 10 to 11 relapsed/refractory and approximately 15 treatment-naive, while 17 to 18 were IGHV unmutated.

General study results and limits: Clonality was elevated at ibrutinib response and had returned toward baseline at progression.

Depth targeted 1 in 200,000 to 1 in 1 million T cells, averaging approximately 10x coverage per clonotype. Generated by immunoSEQ multiplex PCR, the TCRdb table keeps only in-frame clones and is missing some. The sample carries some 150,000 clones, over 60% recorded once. This TCR was sampled from a human donor with chronic lymphocytic leukemia. Source: PBMCs, taken after 12 months of ibrutinib treatment.

The CDR3, as DNA: TGTGCCAGCAGTGATTTCGGGGCTGGGGCCAACGTCCTGACTTTC. Protein sequence: CASSDFGAGANVLTF. V usage is TRBV6-1 and J usage is TRBJ2-6, with D possibly TRBD2 on 5 matching bases. The V end was cut by 3 bases, the J end by 2 bases, with 8 bases between. In germline, CDR1 is MNHNS, CDR2 SASEGT. The CDR3 covers 15 residues.